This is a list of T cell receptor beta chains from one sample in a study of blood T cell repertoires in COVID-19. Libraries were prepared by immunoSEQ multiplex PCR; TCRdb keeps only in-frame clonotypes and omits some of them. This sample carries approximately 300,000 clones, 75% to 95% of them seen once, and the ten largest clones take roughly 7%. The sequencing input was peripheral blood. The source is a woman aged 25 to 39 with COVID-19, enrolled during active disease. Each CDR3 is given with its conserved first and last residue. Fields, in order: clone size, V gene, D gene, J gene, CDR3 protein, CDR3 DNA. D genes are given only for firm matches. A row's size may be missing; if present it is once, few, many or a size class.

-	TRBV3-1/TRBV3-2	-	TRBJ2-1	CASSHIAQGLYNEQFF	TGTGCCAGCAGCCACATCGCCCAGGGTCTCTACAATGAGCAGTTCTTC
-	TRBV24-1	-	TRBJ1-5	CATSDTDSLKDQPQHF	TGTGCCACCAGTGATACAGACAGCCTGAAGGATCAGCCCCAGCATTTT
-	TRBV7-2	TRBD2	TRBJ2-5	CASSTRGGETQYF	TGTGCCAGCAGCACTCGCGGGGGAGAGACCCAGTACTTC
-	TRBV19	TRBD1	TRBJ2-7	CASSPTGFADEQYF	TGTGCCAGTAGTCCGACAGGGTTCGCCGACGAGCAGTACTTC
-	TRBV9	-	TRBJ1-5	CASSVDGHQPQHF	TGTGCCAGCAGCGTAGATGGGCATCAGCCCCAGCATTTT
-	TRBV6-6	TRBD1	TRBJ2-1	CASRDRNYNEQFF	TGTGCCAGCAGGGACAGGAACTACAATGAGCAGTTCTTC
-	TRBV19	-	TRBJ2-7	CASPGQTYEQYF	TGTGCCAGTCCGGGACAAACCTACGAGCAGTACTTC
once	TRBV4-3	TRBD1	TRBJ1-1	CASSQIPGGGEAFF	TGCGCCAGCAGCCAAATCCCAGGGGGCGGAGAAGCTTTCTTT
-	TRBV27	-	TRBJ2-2	CASSLNGPNTGELFF	TGTGCCAGCAGTTTGAATGGCCCCAACACCGGGGAGCTGTTTTTT
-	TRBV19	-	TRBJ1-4	CASSYGGSNEKLFF	TGTGCCAGTAGTTATGGCGGAAGTAATGAAAAACTGTTTTTT
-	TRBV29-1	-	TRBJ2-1	CSVGFSGVYNEQFF	TGCAGCGTTGGGTTTAGCGGCGTCTACAATGAGCAGTTCTTC
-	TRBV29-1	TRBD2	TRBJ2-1	CSVGAGDEQFF	TGCAGCGTTGGAGCGGGAGATGAGCAGTTCTTC
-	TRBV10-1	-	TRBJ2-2	CASSESSGELFF	TGCGCCAGCAGTGAGTCCTCCGGGGAGCTGTTTTTT
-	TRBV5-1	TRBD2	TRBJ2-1	CASSPRLAGINEQFF	TGCGCCAGCAGCCCAAGACTAGCGGGGATCAATGAGCAGTTCTTC
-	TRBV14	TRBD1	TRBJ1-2	CASSHLGWTGGFYGYTF	TGTGCCAGCAGCCACTTGGGATGGACAGGGGGCTTCTATGGCTACACCTTC
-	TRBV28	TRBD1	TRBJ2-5	CASSLRQGRETQYF	TGTGCCAGCAGCCTCCGACAGGGTAGGGAGACCCAGTACTTC
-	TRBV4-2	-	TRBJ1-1	CASSQELRGTEAFF	TGTGCCAGCAGCCAAGAACTCCGGGGGACTGAAGCTTTCTTT
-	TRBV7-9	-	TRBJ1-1	CASRRARSTEAFF	TGTGCCAGCCGGCGGGCCAGAAGCACTGAAGCTTTCTTT
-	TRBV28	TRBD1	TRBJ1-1	CASRIRDRPTEAFF	TGTGCCAGCAGAATCCGGGACAGACCCACTGAAGCTTTCTTT
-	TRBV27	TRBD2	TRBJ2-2	CASSLRGLAVANTGELFF	TGTGCCAGCAGTTTAAGAGGACTAGCGGTCGCGAACACCGGGGAGCTGTTTTTT
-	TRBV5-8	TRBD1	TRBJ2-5	CASSLDIQGASETQYF	TGTGCCAGCAGCTTGGATATACAGGGGGCATCGGAGACCCAGTACTTC
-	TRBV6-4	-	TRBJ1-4	CASSATGLPTNEKLFF	TGTGCCAGCAGCGCAACCGGGTTACCAACTAATGAAAAACTGTTTTTT
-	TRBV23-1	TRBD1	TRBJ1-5	CASSQPRDRGNQPQHF	TGCGCCAGCAGTCAACCCCGGGACAGGGGCAATCAGCCCCAGCATTTT
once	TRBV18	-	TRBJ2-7	CASSPQTVRESYEQYF	TGTGCCAGCTCACCACAAACAGTTAGGGAGTCCTACGAGCAGTACTTC
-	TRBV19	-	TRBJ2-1	CASSIPPGSQDCEQFF	TGTGCCAGTAGTATCCCCCCGGGGTCCCAGGATTGTGAGCAGTTCTTC
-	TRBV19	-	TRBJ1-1	CASRPEEGRMNTEAFF	TGTGCCAGTAGACCAGAGGAGGGTCGGATGAACACTGAAGCTTTCTTT
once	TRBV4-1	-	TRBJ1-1	CASSQLAATEAFF	TGCGCCAGCAGCCAGCTAGCGGCGACTGAAGCTTTCTTT
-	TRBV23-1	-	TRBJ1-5	CASSPLYSNQPQHF	TGCGCCAGCAGTCCCCTTTATAGCAATCAGCCCCAGCATTTT
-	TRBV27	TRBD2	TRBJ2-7	CASSLTSGRVFEQYF	TGTGCCAGCAGTTTAACTAGCGGGAGGGTTTTCGAGCAGTACTTC
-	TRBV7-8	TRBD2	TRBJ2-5	CASSFPGTSGRETQYF	TGTGCCAGCAGCTTCCCAGGGACTAGCGGGAGGGAGACCCAGTACTTC
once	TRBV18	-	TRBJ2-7	CASSSGTSEQYF	TGTGCCAGCTCATCCGGGACATCCGAGCAGTACTTC
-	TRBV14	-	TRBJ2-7	CASSQDGGLYEQYF	TGTGCCAGCAGCCAAGACGGGGGGCTGTACGAGCAGTACTTC
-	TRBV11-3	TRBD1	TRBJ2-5	CASSLQGENGAQYF	TGTGCCAGCAGTCTACAGGGGGAGAACGGGGCCCAGTACTTC
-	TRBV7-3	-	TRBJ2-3	CASSPAGLAPTDTQYF	TGTGCCAGCAGCCCCGCCGGTCTAGCGCCCACAGATACGCAGTATTTT
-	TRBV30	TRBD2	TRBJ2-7	CAWEATSGISYEQYF	TGTGCCTGGGAAGCGACTAGCGGGATATCCTACGAGCAGTACTTC
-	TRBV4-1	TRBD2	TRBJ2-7	CASSHREGYEQYF	TGCGCCAGCAGCCACAGGGAGGGCTACGAGCAGTACTTC
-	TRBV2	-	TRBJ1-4	CASSESGTWTNEKLFF	TGTGCCAGCAGTGAATCAGGCACCTGGACTAATGAAAAACTGTTTTTT
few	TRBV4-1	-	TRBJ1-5	CASSQFLAPSQPQHF	TGCGCCAGCAGCCAATTCTTAGCCCCCAGTCAGCCCCAGCATTTT
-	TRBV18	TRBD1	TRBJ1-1	CASSHSTGQGANTEAFF	TGTGCCAGCTCACATAGTACGGGACAGGGGGCGAACACTGAAGCTTTCTTT
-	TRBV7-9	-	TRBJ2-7	CASSWRASSYEQYF	TGTGCCAGCAGTTGGAGGGCTAGCTCCTACGAGCAGTACTTC
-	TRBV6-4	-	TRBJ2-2	CASSTGRGTGELFF	TGTGCCAGCAGTACAGGGAGGGGAACCGGGGAGCTGTTTTTT
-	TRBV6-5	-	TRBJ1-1	CASTRGSGTEAFF	TGTGCCAGCACCAGAGGGAGTGGGACTGAAGCTTTCTTT
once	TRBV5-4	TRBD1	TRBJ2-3	CASSQRGQYTDTQYF	TGTGCCAGCTCACAAAGGGGGCAATACACAGATACGCAGTATTTT
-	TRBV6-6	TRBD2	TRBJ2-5	CASTGLGTKETQYF	TGTGCCAGCACGGGACTAGGGACGAAGGAGACCCAGTACTTC
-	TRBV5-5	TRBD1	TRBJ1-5	CASSPGQGNQPQHF	TGTGCCAGCAGCCCAGGACAGGGAAATCAGCCCCAGCATTTT
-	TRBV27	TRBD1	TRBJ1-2	CASSLRGQGNGYTF	TGTGCCAGCAGTTTAAGGGGACAGGGGAATGGCTACACCTTC
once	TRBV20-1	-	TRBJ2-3	CSASRSGPTDTQYF	TGCAGTGCTAGTCGCAGCGGGCCCACAGATACGCAGTATTTT
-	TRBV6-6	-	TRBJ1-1	CASSPLRGGAGLNTEAFF	TGTGCCAGCAGTCCCCTCCGGGGAGGGGCTGGGCTGAACACTGAAGCTTTCTTT